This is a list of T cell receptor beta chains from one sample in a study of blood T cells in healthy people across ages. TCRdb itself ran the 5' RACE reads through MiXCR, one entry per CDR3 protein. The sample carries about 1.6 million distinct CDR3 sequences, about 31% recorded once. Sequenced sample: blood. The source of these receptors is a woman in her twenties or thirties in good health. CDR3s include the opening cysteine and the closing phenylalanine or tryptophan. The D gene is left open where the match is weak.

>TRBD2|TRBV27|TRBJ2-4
CASRKGSGREVAKNIQYF
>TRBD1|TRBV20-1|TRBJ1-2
CSARREGAFRDGYTF
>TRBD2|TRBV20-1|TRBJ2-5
CSARDLAGVKTQYF
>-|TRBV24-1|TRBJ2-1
CVTSGMRSNEQFF
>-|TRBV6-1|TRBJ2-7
CASSDWDGVSYEQYF
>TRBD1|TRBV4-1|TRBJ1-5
CASSQEPGGLSSPQHF
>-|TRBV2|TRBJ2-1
CASTLISRNEQFF
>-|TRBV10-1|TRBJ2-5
CASSEFDSPRSGQYF
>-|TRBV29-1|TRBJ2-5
CSASAGAGLETQYF
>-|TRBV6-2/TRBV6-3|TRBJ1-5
CASRPRVREQPQHF
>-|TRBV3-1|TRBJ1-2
CASSQELTGYTF
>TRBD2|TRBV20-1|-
CSARSASGSFHEQYF
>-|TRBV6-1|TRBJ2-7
CASSEAAKGATYEQYF
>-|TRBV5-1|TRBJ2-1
CASSADPYNEQFF
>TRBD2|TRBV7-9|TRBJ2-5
CASSRSGGSSQETQYF
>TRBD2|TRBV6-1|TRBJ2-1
CASSEQGLAGINEQFF
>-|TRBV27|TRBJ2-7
CASSFAKNYEQYF
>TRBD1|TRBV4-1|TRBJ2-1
CASSQVPTGGSYNEQFF
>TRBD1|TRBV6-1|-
CASSAVTGVEQYF
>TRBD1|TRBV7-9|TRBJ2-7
CASSSDRVDPYEQYF
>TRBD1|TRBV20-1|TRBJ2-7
CSVPKTGEYEQYF
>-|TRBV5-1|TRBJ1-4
CASSRWADRATNEKLFF
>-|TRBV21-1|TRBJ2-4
CASSKESGGYRKNIQYF
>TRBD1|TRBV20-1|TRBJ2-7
CSARDRVSAEQYF
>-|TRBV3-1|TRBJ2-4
CASSRTGTNIQYF
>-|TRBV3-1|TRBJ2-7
CASSLQGKPYEQYF
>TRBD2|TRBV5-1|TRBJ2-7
CASSVSIGGAYYEQYF
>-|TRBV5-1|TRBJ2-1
CASSLRQGNYNEQFF
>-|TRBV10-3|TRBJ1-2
CVMTDGNYGYTF
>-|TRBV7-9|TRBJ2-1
CAQQTGMGEQFF
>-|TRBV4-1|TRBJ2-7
CASSQDGVGSSYEQYF
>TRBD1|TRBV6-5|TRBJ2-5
CASSNGASGTGIGEQETQYF
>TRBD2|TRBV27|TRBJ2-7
CASSFSSGAYSYEQYF
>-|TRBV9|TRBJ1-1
CASSRGSQTEAFF
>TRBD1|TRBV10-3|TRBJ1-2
CAISEVDREASHGYTF
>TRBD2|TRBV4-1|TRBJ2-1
CASSQGRGGDNEQFF
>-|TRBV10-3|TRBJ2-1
CAIRGDFDNEQFF
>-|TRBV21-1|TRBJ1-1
CATLVLNTEAFF
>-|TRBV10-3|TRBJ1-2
CAIGPGLYGYTF
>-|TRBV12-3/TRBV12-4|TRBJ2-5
CASSLGSLIVRGETQYF
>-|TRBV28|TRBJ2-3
CASSLAGGPYTQYF